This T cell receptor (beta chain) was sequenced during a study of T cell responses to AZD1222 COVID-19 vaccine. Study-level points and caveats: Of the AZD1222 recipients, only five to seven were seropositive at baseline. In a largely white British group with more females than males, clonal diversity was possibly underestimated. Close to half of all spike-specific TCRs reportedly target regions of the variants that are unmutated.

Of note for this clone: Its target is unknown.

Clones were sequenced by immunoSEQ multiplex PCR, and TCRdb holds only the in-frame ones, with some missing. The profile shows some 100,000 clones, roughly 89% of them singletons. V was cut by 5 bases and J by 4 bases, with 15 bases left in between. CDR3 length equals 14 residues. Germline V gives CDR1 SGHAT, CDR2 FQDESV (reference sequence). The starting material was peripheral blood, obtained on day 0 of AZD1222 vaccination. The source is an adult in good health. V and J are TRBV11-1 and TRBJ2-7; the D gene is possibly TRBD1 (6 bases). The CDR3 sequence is CASSKDRALYEQYF. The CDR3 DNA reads TGTGCCAGCAGCAAGGACAGAGCCCTTTACGAGCAGTACTTC. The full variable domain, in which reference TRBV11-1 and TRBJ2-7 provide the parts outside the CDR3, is EAEVAQSPRYKITEKSQAVAFWCDPISGHATLYWYRQILGQGPELLVQFQDESVVDDSQLPKDRFSAERLKGVDSTLKIQPAELGDSAMYLCASSKDRALYEQYFGPGTRLTVT.